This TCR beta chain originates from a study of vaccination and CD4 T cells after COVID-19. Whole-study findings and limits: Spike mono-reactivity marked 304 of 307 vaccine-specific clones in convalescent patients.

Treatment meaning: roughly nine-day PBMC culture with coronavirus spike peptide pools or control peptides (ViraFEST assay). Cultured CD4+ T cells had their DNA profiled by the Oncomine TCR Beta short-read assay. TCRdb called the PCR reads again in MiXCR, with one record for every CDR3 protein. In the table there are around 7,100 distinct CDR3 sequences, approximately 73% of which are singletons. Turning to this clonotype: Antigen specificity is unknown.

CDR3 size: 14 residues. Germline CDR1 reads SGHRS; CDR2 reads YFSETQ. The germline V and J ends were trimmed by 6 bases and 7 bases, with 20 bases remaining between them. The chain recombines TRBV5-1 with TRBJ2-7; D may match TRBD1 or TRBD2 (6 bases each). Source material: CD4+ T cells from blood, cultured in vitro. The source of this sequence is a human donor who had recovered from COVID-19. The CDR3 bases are TGCGCCAGCACATACGTCCGAGGAGGGGGTGAGCAGTACTTC. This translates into CASTYVRGGGEQYF.